The TCR beta chain under discussion was sequenced for a study of cytomegalovirus exposure and HLA in healthy donors. Study observations and caveats: Most TCR sequences proved rare, with some public TCRs found in many donors. Reports credit the classifier with highly specific, highly sensitive diagnosis of cytomegalovirus status. TCR beta V- and J-gene trimming was later associated with a missense DCLRE1C variant. In a later analysis, parvovirus B19, influenza, CMV and Epstein-Barr virus appeared linked to several top co-occurrence clusters.

The PCR used 60 Vbeta and 13 Jbeta primers. The repertoire was sequenced with immunoSEQ multiplex PCR; TCRdb's copy has only in-frame clones and lacks some. This sample carries about 140,000 clones, roughly 80% of them seen once, and the ten largest clones take more than 2.5%. Comments on this clone: Antigen unknown.

This CDR3 comprises 19 residues. V lost 0 bases and J lost 6; bases outside the gene matches: 14. Looked up from germline, CDR1 is LGHNA and CDR2 is YNFKEQ. The TCR was taken from a man in his forties in good health and CMV-seronegative. Specimen: PBMCs. The J gene is TRBJ2-3, the V gene TRBV4-2; 11 bases map to TRBD2. The CDR3 here is CASSQDNLAGGPEMDTQYF. In nucleotides, the CDR3 is TGTGCCAGCAGCCAAGATAACCTAGCGGGGGGCCCTGAGATGGATACGCAGTATTTT.